Below, 24 T cell receptor beta chains from the same sample are listed, as sequenced in a study of shared clonotypes between healthy human individuals. Profiling relied on immunoSEQ multiplex PCR, and the TCRdb table lists in-frame clones only, not all of them. The repertoire consists of about 990,000 clones, with about 84% occurring once and the leading ten covering roughly 0.62%. The source material was memory CD4+ T cells from PBMCs. Sample subset: CD45RA-negative fraction. Receptor source: a man younger than 35 in good health. Some clones in this sample may be carry-over from other donors' samples.

This chain uses TRBV11-3 with TRBJ2-3; the D is unclear. Trimming shortened V by 0 bases and J by 8 bases, and 18 bases separated the two germline ends. Germline loops: CDR1 SGHNT, CDR2 YENEEA. The CDR3 sequence is 16 residues long. The CDR3 DNA reads TGTGCCAGCAGCTTAGACGGACCGACCCCGCTCGGTACGCAGTATTTT. Residues: CASSLDGPTPLGTQYF.

This clone was detected once. The chain carries TRBV30 and TRBJ2-3; possible D gene TRBD1, 5 bases. CDR1 GTSNPN and CDR2 SVGIG come from the germline V gene (reference sequence). The CDR3 loop spans 15 amino acids. V lost 0 bases, J lost 1 base, and 11 bases lay in between. The CDR3 sequence is CAWSVLVRGTDTQYF. The CDR3 DNA reads as TGTGCCTGGAGTGTACTGGTCAGGGGCACAGATACGCAGTATTTT.

This clone occurred many times. V usage is TRBV5-6 and J usage is TRBJ1-1, with 7 positions matching TRBD1. Germline CDR1 SGHDT, CDR2 YYEEEE. V trimming: 4 bases; J trimming: 1 base; junction bases outside the gene matches: 4. This CDR3 contains 14 residues. CDR3 in DNA: TGTGCCAGCAGCGCCGGGACAGAGAACACTGAAGCTTTCTTT. It codes for CASSAGTENTEAFF.

There are a few counts of this clone. V gene TRBV6-6 combines with J gene TRBJ1-1; no firm D call. The CDR3 length is 11 residues. Germline V gives CDR1 MNHNY, CDR2 SVGAGI (reference sequence). The V gene lost 4 bases and the J gene lost 3 bases, with 3 bases spanning the gap. CDR3 loop: CASSWDTEAFF. The CDR3 nucleotides read TGTGCCAGCAGTTGGGACACTGAAGCTTTCTTT.

As to this clone: The junction does not match germline at one end; this may be a read error. The chain couples TRBV7-8 to TRBJ1-3, with D maybe TRBD1 (6 bases). This CDR3 is 14 amino acids long. CDR1 and CDR2 from the germline V gene are SGHVS and FQNEAQ. The CDR3 DNA follows: TGTGCCAGCAGCGCGAGATTAGTAAAGGGGGAGTTACATTTT. It encodes CASSARLVKGELHF.

This clone was seen a few times. The chain joins TRBV2 to TRBJ1-3, with 7 bases fitting TRBD1. Per the germline V gene, CDR1 is SNHLY and CDR2 is FYNNEI. The trim removed 2 bases at V and 0 bases at J, leaving 1 base unmatched. CDR3 length equals 15 residues. The CDR3 coding sequence is TGTGCCAGCAGTGAAAGGGGGCGCTCTGGAAACACCATATATTTT. This sequence encodes CASSERGRSGNTIYF.

This clone has a single count. The V and J genes are TRBV7-3 and TRBJ2-3; TRBD1 might be the D (5 bases). The CDR3 extends over 13 amino acids. Germline V gene data show CDR1 as SGHTA and CDR2 as FQGTGA. Trimming stripped 5 bases from V and 9 bases from J, with 15 bases between. CDR3 sequence (DNA): TGTGCCAGCAGCCAAGGACACGGTGGGACGCAGTATTTT. Its protein is CASSQGHGGTQYF. Combining the CDR3 with reference TRBV7-3 and TRBJ2-3 gives the whole variable domain GAGVSQTPSNKVTEKGKYVELRCDPISGHTALYWYRQSLGQGPEFLIYFQGTGAADDSGLPNDRFFAVRPEGSVSTLKIQRTERGDSAVYLCASSQGHGGTQYFGPGTRLTVL.

J is TRBJ1-1 and V is TRBV4-2; the D gene is possibly TRBD1 (5 bases). This CDR3 region has 13 residues. Trimming took off 1 base at V and 10 bases at J, with 13 bases between the two ends. Germline loops: CDR1 LGHNA, CDR2 YNFKEQ. The CDR3 here is CASSQAQDTIAFF. The CDR3, as DNA: TGTGCCAGCAGCCAAGCGCAGGACACCATAGCTTTCTTT.

The chain has TRBV6-5 and TRBJ1-2, with D perhaps matching TRBD1 (6 bases). This CDR3 has 13 amino acids. Germline assignment: CDR1 MNHEY and CDR2 SVGAGI. The germline V and J ends were trimmed by 6 bases and 4 bases, with 12 bases remaining between them. The CDR3 is CASSLGTPYGYTF. Written as DNA, the CDR3 is TGTGCCAGCAGCCTCGGGACACCCTATGGCTACACCTTC.

J is TRBJ1-5 and V is TRBV28; a weak D match, TRBD1 (5 bases). CDR1 and CDR2 from the germline V gene are MDHEN and SYDVKM. The CDR3 has 16 amino acids. V lost 6 bases and J 0 bases, leaving 15 bases between the germline ends. For the CDR3, the DNA is TGTGCCAGCAGGCCGGGACCGAGTTATAGCAATCAGCCCCAGCATTTT. This sequence encodes CASRPGPSYSNQPQHF.

The chain has TRBV18 and TRBJ1-2; TRBD1 might be the D (6 bases). Trimming left V 2 bases short and J 5 bases short, with 18 bases between. The CDR3 is made up of 16 amino acids. CDR1 is KGHSH, CDR2 LQKENI, per germline. CDR3 DNA sequence: TGTGCCAGCTCACCAGGACAGACTGCCCTTGGGTATGGCTACACCTTC. Translated: CASSPGQTALGYGYTF.

The chain recombines TRBV18 with TRBJ2-7; D assignment may be TRBD1 or TRBD2 (6 bases each). The germline gives CDR1 KGHSH, CDR2 LQKENI. The V end was cut by 9 bases, the J end by 6 bases, with 15 bases between. This CDR3 has 12 amino acids. CDR3 loop: CASSLGGGEQYF. The CDR3 nucleotides are TGTGCCAGTTCCCTCGGGGGCGGCGAGCAGTACTTC. The whole variable domain, filled in from reference TRBV18 and TRBJ2-7, reads NAGVMQNPRHLVRRRGQEARLRCSPMKGHSHVYWYRQLPEEGLKFMVYLQKENIIDESGMPKERFSAEFPKEGPSILRIQQVVRGDSAAYFCASSLGGGEQYFGPGTRLTVT.

This clone was found a few times. This sequence joins TRBV18 and TRBJ2-7; D not resolved. The CDR3 length is 11 residues. V gave up 3 bases and J gave up 6 bases, with 6 bases separating them. The germline gives CDR1 KGHSH, CDR2 LQKENI. CDR3 nucleotides: TGTGCCAGCTCACCCTTGCGCGAGCAGTACTTC. Its protein is CASSPLREQYF.

This clone came up once. The rearrangement links TRBV4-1 to TRBJ2-3; D remains ambiguous. This CDR3 contains 16 residues. Trimming left V 4 bases short and J 3 bases short, with 17 bases between. Per germline, CDR1 MGHRA and CDR2 YSYEKL. CDR3 sequence: CASSLTWLGSTDTQYF. In DNA, the CDR3 is TGCGCCAGCAGCCTCACCTGGTTAGGCTCTACAGATACGCAGTATTTT.

The chain recombines TRBV10-3 with TRBJ2-3, with 13 bases lining up with TRBD2. CDR1 is ENHRY and CDR2 is SYGVKD in the germline V gene. The V and J ends lost 2 bases and 5 bases, in that order; junction bases with no gene match: 4. The CDR3 sequence is 16 residues long. CDR3 loop: CAISEGLAGVGDTQYF. The CDR3 DNA is TGTGCCATCAGTGAGGGACTAGCGGGAGTGGGAGATACGCAGTATTTT.

The chain uses TRBV15 and TRBJ2-1; 9 bases are shared with TRBD2. CDR3 length: 18 amino acids. The V segment lost 2 bases and the J segment 2 bases; nucleotides outside the gene matches: 10. CDR1 and CDR2 (germline): LNHNV, YYDKDF (reference sequence). CDR3 residues: CATSRYGTSPLPYNEQFF. In nucleotides, the CDR3 is TGTGCCACCAGCAGATACGGGACTAGCCCTTTACCCTACAATGAGCAGTTCTTC.

V is TRBV7-7 and J is TRBJ2-2; D possibly corresponds to TRBD1 (7 bases). This CDR3 spans 15 amino acids. The V gene lost 3 bases and the J gene lost 5 bases, with 13 bases spanning the gap. The germline V gene has CDR1 SSHAT and CDR2 FNYEAQ (reference sequence). This chain's CDR3 is CASSFSTGRTGELFF. The CDR3 DNA reads TGTGCCAGCAGCTTTTCGACAGGGAGGACCGGGGAGCTGTTTTTT.

This clone was recorded once. This rearrangement joins TRBV30 to TRBJ1-5; a possible D gene is TRBD1 (6 bases). Germline assignment: CDR1 GTSNPN and CDR2 SVGIG (reference sequence). V was trimmed by 1 base and J by 6 bases, leaving 10 bases between them. The CDR3 runs to 13 residues. The CDR3 loop is CAWSEGEGQPQHF. The CDR3 coding sequence is TGTGCCTGGAGTGAGGGGGAAGGTCAGCCCCAGCATTTT.

V usage is TRBV7-8 and J usage is TRBJ2-1; D may be TRBD2 (7 bases). Trimming left V 0 bases short and J 12 bases short, with 12 bases between. The CDR3 loop spans 13 amino acids. Germline values: CDR1 SGHVS, CDR2 FQNEAQ. For the CDR3, the DNA is TGTGCCAGCAGCTTAGCGAGGGGGAGGGTGCAGTTCTTC. This translates into CASSLARGRVQFF.

This clone was seen only a few times. The rearrangement uses TRBV10-2 and TRBJ2-7; D unresolved. The germline V gene has CDR1 WSHSY and CDR2 SAAADI. The CDR3 runs to 14 residues. Trimming removed 7 bases at V and 2 bases at J, with 15 bases between. The CDR3 DNA reads as TGCGCCAGCACCGAAATAATTAATACCTACGAGCAGTACTTC. Translating it yields CASTEIINTYEQYF.

This clone was seen just once. The V call is TRBV5-4, the J call TRBJ1-4, with TRBD1 identical over 7 bases. With V trimmed by 2 bases and J by 5 bases, 6 bases remained unmatched. This CDR3 contains 15 residues. The V gene's germline CDR1 is SGHNT and CDR2 YYREEE (reference sequence). CDR3 sequence reads: CASSFKRQGNEKLFF. DNA of the CDR3: TGTGCCAGCAGCTTTAAACGACAGGGAAATGAAAAACTGTTTTTT.

The rearrangement links TRBV2 to TRBJ1-2; D not resolved. Germline V lookup: CDR1 SNHLY, CDR2 FYNNEI. The germline V and J ends were trimmed by 4 bases and 1 base, with 7 bases remaining between them. CDR3 length: 13 residues. As DNA, the CDR3 is TGTGCCAGCAGTGTAGCCAGTAACTATGGCTACACCTTC. Translated, it gives CASSVASNYGYTF.

The chain links TRBV5-8 to TRBJ2-3, with 11 bases matching TRBD2. Germline V gives CDR1 SGHTS, CDR2 YDEGEE. The CDR3 is made up of 15 amino acids. V lost 1 base, J lost 7 bases, and 5 bases stayed unmatched. CDR3: CASSLLLAGANTQYF. The CDR3 DNA follows: TGTGCCAGCAGCTTGCTACTAGCGGGAGCTAATACGCAGTATTTT.

The rearrangement links TRBV28 to TRBJ2-7; 7 bases map to TRBD1. Germline assignment: CDR1 MDHEN and CDR2 SYDVKM. V lost 6 bases to trimming and J lost 6 bases; unmatched junction nucleotides: 2. The CDR3 spans 11 residues. The CDR3 region has the DNA TGTGCCAGCAGGACAGGGTTCGAGCAGTACTTC. It encodes CASRTGFEQYF. Full variable domain (outside the CDR3, taken from reference TRBV28 and TRBJ2-7): DVKVTQSSRYLVKRTGEKVFLECVQDMDHENMFWYRQDPGLGLRLIYFSYDVKMKEKGDIPEGYSVSREKKERFSLILESASTNQTSMYLCASRTGFEQYFGPGTRLTVT.